This TCR beta chain was identified during a study of cytomegalovirus exposure and HLA in healthy donors (dated by TCRdb to 2015 to 2018). Broadly, across the study: In an earlier analysis of approximately 500 of the donors, around 300 Gb of sequence data and about 110 million unique TCR beta sequences from about 179 million T cells were reported. Approximately 330 gigabases of sequencing data and about 92 million unique TCR sequences made up an early release that covered some 640 HLA-typed donors. Of the roughly 410 genotyped donors, less than 90% were placed in the genetic ancestry cluster associated with self-reported Caucasian donors. The study was designed to test whether signatures of past pathogen exposure could be identified by cataloging public T cell receptors. Using immunosequencing, the study profiled T cell repertoires from 500 to 800 subjects and related those repertoires to cytomegalovirus serostatus. Along with the roughly 610-subject first cohort, a separate validation cohort of some 130 different subjects was used. The study combined high-throughput TCR immunosequencing, statistical association of individual TCRs with disease status, and machine learning to predict cytomegalovirus infection status. A later analysis re-analyzed previously published TCR beta repertoires from 666 donors and added high-resolution HLA genotyping to study TCR occurrence patterns. Rather than using new phenotypic data, the later analysis identified candidate immune exposures from TCR beta sequences and from how often those sequences occurred across donors. An earlier analysis of several hundred of the donors applied high-throughput TCR beta sequencing to assess whether each TCR beta V gene segment acted as functional or pseudogenic. Donor age, sex, ethnicity and CMV serostatus were compiled alongside the repertoire data. A later genetic analysis used genome-wide SNP genotypes for about three fifths of the roughly 700 donors, treating that subset as a discovery cohort. All discovery cohort repertoires had been generated on a single sequencing platform. Both class I and class II loci were covered by HLA typing, at four-digit resolution. Typing coverage varied by locus: about 620-640 donors for A, B, C, DRB1 and DQB1; roughly 560 for DQA1; some 610 for DPA1; around 450 for DPB1. Roughly 5 DR-DQ haplotypes were handled as single units for association and clustering, since linkage in the cohort was strong. Among around 400 genotyped donors of the cohort, an average of roughly 240,000 unique TCR beta nucleotide sequences were sequenced per donor, roughly 18% of them non-productive. The paper's findings and limits, for the study overall: The cohort was sequenced for TCR beta chains only, and without alpha or paired-chain data the features that could be detected were limited. Some IMGT-functional V segments, including TRBV6-2 and TRBV6-3, could not be told apart with the 87-base-pair reads, so those segments were excluded. A further reported finding was that TCR beta sequences accurately predicted the HLA-A and HLA-B alleles for most subjects in the first cohort. The classifier was reported to diagnose cytomegalovirus status with high specificity and sensitivity in both the original cohort and the validation cohort. Because HLA typing was missing for some donors at each locus, association tests included only the typed subset. Sequencing depth was assumed to be roughly uniform across donors in the presence/absence analyses, though that assumption may not hold. A cluster of highly shared sequence variants was judged likely to be a technical artifact of the sequencing pipeline. Broadly in line with IMGT annotations, most TCR beta V segments showed up in productive rearrangements about 87% or about 30% of the time in an earlier analysis of 587 of the donors. V-gene and J-gene trimming of TCR beta chains was associated with a missense DCLRE1C variant in a later genetic analysis, and the association was replicated in an independent cohort. Immune exposure information for the cohort was limited to CMV serostatus. Correlated functional status among segregating V segments might be attributable to linkage disequilibrium, but an unknown experimental factor could not be ruled out. In a later analysis, around 17,000 TCR beta sequences were associated with specific HLA alleles at a false discovery rate of 0.05. When HLA alleles, especially DR and DQ, strongly co-occurred, TCR associations were difficult to assign to individual alleles. Compared with equally common non-associated chains, HLA-associated TCR beta chains in a later analysis were more clonally expanded and had lower generation probabilities. Most TCR sequences were observed very rarely across donors, whereas some public TCRs were present in many individuals. Most CMV-associated TCR beta chains appeared to be HLA-restricted in a later analysis, and the HLA associations seemed to be driven largely by CMV exposure. In a later analysis, the rate of TCR association differed among HLA loci, with DRB1 alleles having the most associated TCRs and HLA-C alleles having the fewest. Over 15 rarely observed V segments, including chromosome 9 orphons, were excluded from the earlier analysis of about 600 of the donors because counts were too low. The authors suggested that the approach could potentially be extended to other disease states and immunological phenotypes. A few of the identified cytomegalovirus-associated TCR beta chains were confirmed in vitro to be specific for cytomegalovirus antigens. A later analysis reported that several top co-occurrence clusters appeared linked to parvovirus B19, influenza, CMV and Epstein-Barr virus. The study gave a list of 150 to 200 TCR beta chains associated with cytomegalovirus. In a later genetic analysis, fewer N-insertions in productive TCRs were reported among donors in an Asian-associated ancestry cluster than the roughly 700-donor mean.

The library was obtained by the immunoSEQ multiplex PCR assay. A mixture of 60 forward primers for TCR Vbeta segments and 13 reverse primers for TCR Jbeta segments was used in the multiplex PCR. The CDR3 region of rearranged TCR beta genes was amplified from genomic DNA by a multiplex PCR assay. On the Illumina HiSeq System, the amplified TCR beta libraries were sequenced as 87-base-pair reads. The study's own analysis went as follows. Across the 640 or so repertoires, a later analysis counted around 80 million unique TCR beta chains, approximately 10 million of which were shared by at least two donors. Raw reads were error-corrected and collapsed into unique sequences by a nearest-neighbor algorithm in which closely related sequences were merged to remove PCR and sequencing errors. CDR3 sequences were aligned to IMGT reference sequences to assign V, D and J gene segments. For a sequence to be retained, a match of at least six nucleotides was required to both a V gene segment and a J gene segment. A rearrangement counted as productive if the CDR3 had no stop codons and remained in frame with V and J, and every other rearrangement counted as non-productive. CDR3 was defined by IMGT convention, running from the second conserved V-encoded cysteine to the conserved J-encoded phenylalanine. The earlier analysis of 500 to 750 of the donors excluded any sequence lacking an unambiguous match to a single V gene segment. In an earlier analysis of about 590 of the donors, a V segment was called functional when productive rearrangements were above 56.7%, and segregating when the standard deviation between donors exceeded 5%. A statistical classification framework was built to diagnose cytomegalovirus status from the catalog of TCR beta chain sequences. In a later analysis, V and J genes were assigned by comparing TCR nucleotide sequences against IMGT/GENE-DB human TR gene sequences. Using the TCRdist pipeline, a later analysis assigned CDR3 sequences along with most-parsimonious VDJ recombination scenarios. In a later analysis, each TCR beta chain was defined by its CDR3 amino acid sequence together with its V-gene family, and reads without a unique V-gene family were excluded. A later analysis removed 592 highly shared, low-generation-probability nucleotide sequences to deal with suspected cross-contamination and a sequencing artifact. In a later analysis, a clonal expansion index was calculated for each public chain from normalized within-repertoire ranks of inferred template counts. Generation probabilities in a later analysis came from a VDJ recombination model fitted to out-of-frame rearrangements, and those results were checked against IGoR. A later analysis scored TCR-TCR, TCR-HLA and TCR-CMV co-occurrence with hypergeometric tests, applying a repertoire-size bias correction to TCR pairs. A later analysis estimated false discovery rates by permuting HLA or CMV assignments 20 times. A later analysis grouped co-occurring TCRs with DBSCAN, adding TCRdist sequence similarity when clustering within HLA-allele-positive subsets. Repertoires with fewer than 30,000 or more than 120,000 public chains were left out of co-occurrence clustering, as were five repertoires with anomalous nucleotide sharing. What TCRdb holds here is the immuneACCESS table cut down to in-frame rearrangements. Part of the clones is not present; checked against another copy, under half of the missing clones reflect an unresolved V gene, and the others are unexplained. That table gives V, J and clone size, and the DNA gave D and trimming. The sample contains about 140,000 clones, 82% of them found a single time. Of the sample, about 1.5% is held by the ten largest clones.

From its cysteine to its phenylalanine, the CDR3 spans 12 amino acids. Only CDR3 DNA remains: 36 bases, in frame from the first base. From a lookup of the germline V gene (reference sequence), CDR1 and CDR2 are MNHNY and SVGAGI. The junction carries 7 bases between V and J, which are trimmed by 6 bases and 4 bases respectively. The cohort consisted of 650 to 850 healthy bone marrow donors. At the time of sampling, all cohort members were nominally healthy, though unrecorded immune exposures were likely present. The donor was CMV seropositive and was included in the group of 270 or so seropositive cohort members. Every donor gave a peripheral blood sample, and the peripheral blood mononuclear cells from that sample were used for TCR beta sequencing. Genomic DNA extraction from the blood cell samples was performed with the Qiagen DNeasy Blood Extraction Kit. This clone has more than one count but fewer than ten. The antigen it recognizes is unknown. Per-nucleotide qualities are absent, and no much larger clonotype sits a single base away.

Sequencing used PBMCs. This chain is built from TRBV6-6 and TRBJ1-5; the D segment cannot be called with confidence. This receptor was obtained from a man younger than 40 in good health and CMV-seropositive. The CDR3 amino acid sequence is: CASRRENQPQHF. The sequence in DNA is TGTGCCAGCAGAAGGGAGAATCAGCCCCAGCATTTT.